This TCR beta chain was found in a study of T cells in localized non-small cell lung cancer. Using immunoSEQ multiplex PCR, the repertoire was profiled, and TCRdb retains in-frame clones only, with some absent. The top ten hold 5.5% to 6% of the sample, which has 4,000 to 4,500 clones, about 38% seen once. There are 15 residues in the CDR3. The germline V gene encodes CDR1 MDHEN and CDR2 SYDVKM. J was trimmed by 9 bases and V by 6 bases; bases with no gene match: 9. General study findings and limits: Adjacent lung held a median roughly 50 of the top 100 tumor clones. A single tumor region was sequenced, leaving heterogeneity possible. Measurement of T cell clonality placed uninvolved adjacent lung highest, above the level in tumor.

This clone was seen a handful of times. Its target is not known. The gene calls are TRBV28 and TRBJ2-1; 12 bases are shared with TRBD2. The receptor was derived from a woman aged 35-70 years with stage I lung adenocarcinoma. Here the sequenced sample was lung tumor tissue, taken before any cancer treatment. This CDR3 is CASRTPSGRAFEQFF. Written as DNA, the CDR3 is TGTGCCAGCAGGACCCCTAGCGGGAGGGCCTTTGAGCAGTTCTTC.